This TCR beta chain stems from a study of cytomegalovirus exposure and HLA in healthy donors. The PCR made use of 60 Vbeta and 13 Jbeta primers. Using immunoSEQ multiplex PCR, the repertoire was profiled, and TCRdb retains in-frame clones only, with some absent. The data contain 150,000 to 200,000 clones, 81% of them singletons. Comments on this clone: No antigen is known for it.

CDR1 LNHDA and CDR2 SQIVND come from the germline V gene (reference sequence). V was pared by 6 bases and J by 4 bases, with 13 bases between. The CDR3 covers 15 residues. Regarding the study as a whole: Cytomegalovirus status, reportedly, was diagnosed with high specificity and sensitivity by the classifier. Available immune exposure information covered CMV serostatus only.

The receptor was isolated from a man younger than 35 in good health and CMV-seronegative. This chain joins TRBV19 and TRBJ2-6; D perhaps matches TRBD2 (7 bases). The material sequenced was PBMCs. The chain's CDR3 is CASRVAGAGANVLTF. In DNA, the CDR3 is TGTGCCAGTAGGGTGGCGGGGGCCGGGGCCAACGTCCTGACTTTC.